This T cell receptor (beta chain) was retrieved from a study of vaccination effects on CD4 cells after COVID-19. Study background: The vaccine given was either BNT162b2 or mRNA-1273, in two doses.

Sequenced by immunoSEQ multiplex PCR; TCRdb stores in-frame clones only, minus some. This table holds fewer than 35,000 clones, about 71% found once. Germline CDR1 SGHRS, CDR2 YFSETQ. This CDR3 region has 14 residues. Trimming removed 2 bases from V and 5 bases from J, with 13 bases in between. Culture proceeded for 10 days, and CD4+ T cells were then isolated. A remark on this clone: Antigen specificity is unknown.

J is TRBJ2-5 and V is TRBV5-1; perhaps D is TRBD1 or TRBD2 (5 bases each). The TCR comes from a human donor who received a COVID-19 vaccine. The material sequenced was CD4+ T cells from PBMCs cultured without peptide, taken before COVID-19 vaccination. Here the CDR3 reads CASSFFGGPETQYF. DNA of the CDR3: TGCGCCAGCAGCTTTTTTGGGGGACCGGAGACCCAGTACTTC.